Below are 27 T cell receptor beta chains sequenced from a single sample in a study of CD8 T cells in ankylosing spondylitis. Findings and caveats of the study: Several highly homologous variants made up a TCR beta motif, and this motif appeared characteristic of ankylosing spondylitis blood.

TCRdb recomputed calls from the 5' RACE reads with MiXCR, one row per CDR3 protein. The profile covers 670,000 or so distinct CDR3 sequences, with around 20% appearing a single time and around 20% taken by the ten largest. These receptors are not linked to any known antigen. The sequenced sample consisted of blood, either unsorted or a sorted T cell fraction (not recorded which). Source of these receptors: a male donor with ankylosing spondylitis.

CDR3 sequence (DNA): TGTGCCAGCAGCTTAGTCCTGGTGACTAGCGCATACAATGAGCAGTTCTTC. Encoded protein: CASSLVLVTSAYNEQFF. This sequence joins TRBV7-2 and TRBJ2-1; 8 bases line up with TRBD2. After removal of 1 base from V and 4 bases from J, the junction contained 9 bases not matched to a gene. The CDR3 has 17 residues. Germline V lookup: CDR1 SGHTA, CDR2 FQGNSA.

The gene calls are TRBV10-2 and TRBJ2-5; D gene unclear. Germline loops: CDR1 WSHSY, CDR2 SAAADI. This CDR3 is built from 13 residues. V gave up 6 bases and J gave up 8 bases, with 16 bases separating them. CDR3 protein: CASSPVSKDTQYF. The CDR3 nucleotides read TGCGCCAGCAGCCCCGTTTCGAAGGACACCCAGTACTTC.

The chain couples TRBV6-5 to TRBJ1-1, with 7 bases lining up with TRBD1. Trimming removed 0 bases from V and 1 base from J; junction bases left unmatched: 5. Germline V gene sequence: CDR1 MNHEY, CDR2 SVGAGI. The CDR3 runs 16 residues. The CDR3 DNA sequence: TGTGCCAGCAGTTACTCACAGACAGGGTGGAACACTGAAGCTTTCTTT. Its protein product is CASSYSQTGWNTEAFF.

This sequence joins TRBV12-3 or TRBV12-4 and TRBJ1-2, with 12 bases that match TRBD1. This CDR3 comprises 14 residues. The V gene end was trimmed by 6 bases and the J gene end by 8 bases; junction bases not matched to a gene: 7. CDR3 sequence: CASSQGQGAGGYTF. The DNA for the CDR3 is TGTGCCAGCAGCCAGGGACAGGGGGCGGGGGGCTACACCTTC.

The CDR3 DNA sequence: TGTGCCAGCAGCGTACGCGCAGGAGGAAACACTGAAGCTTTCTTT. Residues: CASSVRAGGNTEAFF. This chain links TRBV9 with TRBJ1-1; unclear D gene. The CDR3 has 15 residues. Germline-derived CDR1 and CDR2 are SGDLS and YYNGEE. V was clipped by 1 base and J by 2 bases, with 12 bases between them.

This chain joins TRBV4-2 and TRBJ1-1; no clear D. The V end lost 0 bases, the J end lost 3 bases, and 11 bases lay between the germline ends. Germline V gene lookup returns CDR1 LGHNA and CDR2 YNFKEQ. CDR3 length: 15 residues. The CDR3 region is CASSQDASTDTEAFF. CDR3 DNA sequence: TGTGCCAGCAGCCAAGATGCGTCGACGGACACTGAAGCTTTCTTT.

The chain is built from TRBV7-2 and TRBJ2-5, with D maybe TRBD2 (6 bases). Germline CDR1 and CDR2: SGHTA and FQGNSA. Trimming took 4 bases from V and 5 from J, leaving 14 bases between them. CDR3 length: 14 amino acids. The CDR3 sequence is CASSSSGPGETQYF. The CDR3 nucleotides are TGTGCCAGCAGCTCCAGCGGGCCCGGGGAGACCCAGTACTTC. Using reference TRBV7-2 and TRBJ2-5 for the parts outside the CDR3, the full variable domain is GAGVSQSPSNKVTEKGKDVELRCDPISGHTALYWYRQSLGQGLEFLIYFQGNSAPDKSGLPSDRFSAERTGGSVSTLTIQRTQQEDSAVYLCASSSSGPGETQYFGPGTRLLVL.

In its sample, this clonotype was seen a few times. The CDR3 nucleotides are TGCGCCAGCAGCTTGGAGCCTTATCCGAACACCGGGGAGCTGTTTTTT. This translates into CASSLEPYPNTGELFF. The chain couples TRBV5-1 to TRBJ2-2; D not resolved. The CDR3 runs 16 residues. Germline CDR1 is SGHRS and CDR2 is YFSETQ. V was pared by 0 bases and J by 0 bases, with 9 bases between. Combining the CDR3 with reference TRBV5-1 and TRBJ2-2 gives the whole variable domain KAGVTQTPRYLIKTRGQQVTLSCSPISGHRSVSWYQQTPGQGLQFLFEYFSETQRNKGNFPGRFSGRQFSNSRSEMNVSTLELGDSALYLCASSLEPYPNTGELFFGEGSRLTVL.

This clonotype turned up a few times. The chain links TRBV6-6 to TRBJ1-4; a weak D match, TRBD1 (6 bases). V was clipped by 6 bases and J by 7 bases, with 12 bases between them. The germline CDR1 and CDR2 sequences are MNHNY and SVGAGI (reference sequence). The CDR3 runs to 13 residues. The CDR3 is CASSYRVGEKLFF. The DNA of the CDR3 is TGTGCCAGCAGCTACAGGGTTGGTGAAAAACTGTTTTTT.

This clonotype came up a few times. The rearrangement links TRBV27 to TRBJ2-5; 9 positions match TRBD1. The germline CDR1 and CDR2 sequences are MNHEY and SMNVEV (reference sequence). This CDR3 is 15 amino acids long. Germline trimming cut 6 bases from V and 4 bases from J; bases unmatched to any gene: 9. DNA for the CDR3: TGTGCCAGCAGCCTAGGACAGGGGCGGCGAGAGACCCAGTACTTC. Translation gives CASSLGQGRRETQYF.

This chain links TRBV7-3 with TRBJ2-1; the D is unclear. Trimming took 5 bases from V and 0 from J, leaving 17 bases between them. Germline CDR1 is SGHTA and CDR2 is FQGTGA. The CDR3 runs to 17 residues. This chain's CDR3 is CASSPSVADSSYNEQFF. For the CDR3, the DNA is TGTGCCAGCAGCCCCTCAGTGGCGGATAGCTCCTACAATGAGCAGTTCTTC.

The chain joins TRBV4-2 to TRBJ2-2, with TRBD2 matching over 7 bases. V lost 8 bases to trimming and J lost 1 base; unmatched junction nucleotides: 16. The germline V gene has CDR1 LGHNA and CDR2 YNFKEQ. The CDR3 runs to 18 residues. The CDR3 nucleotides are TGTGCCAGCGCCTCGGGGGGTTTAGCCGACCTGAACACCGGGGAGCTGTTTTTT. Amino acids: CASASGGLADLNTGELFF.

This clonotype has just a few counts. This chain uses TRBV30 with TRBJ1-1; D gene ambiguous. CDR1 and CDR2 (germline): GTSNPN, SVGIG (reference sequence). The CDR3 spans 14 residues. With 3 bases removed from V and 8 bases from J, the gap between germline ends came to 19 bases. CDR3: CAWSVGHPSREAFF. The CDR3 nucleotides read TGTGCCTGGAGCGTAGGGCACCCCAGCAGAGAAGCTTTCTTT. Variable domain in full (rest from reference TRBV30 and TRBJ1-1): SQTIHQWPATLVQPVGSPLSLECTVEGTSNPNLYWYRQAAGRGLQLLFYSVGIGQISSEVPQNLSASRPQDRQFILSSKKLLLSDSGFYLCAWSVGHPSREAFFGQGTRLTVV.

This clonotype was detected a few times. The V call is TRBV28, the J call TRBJ2-1; 11 bases align to TRBD2. CDR3 length equals 16 residues. Germline values: CDR1 MDHEN, CDR2 SYDVKM. Trimming cost V 5 bases and J 4 bases; bases outside gene matches: 7. The CDR3 DNA reads TGTGCCAGCAGTCAATTTCTAGCGGGGGGTTACAATGAGCAGTTCTTC. It is translated as CASSQFLAGGYNEQFF.

V is TRBV6-5 and J is TRBJ1-6, with D perhaps matching TRBD1 (6 bases). The CDR3 covers 17 residues. The germline CDR1 and CDR2 sequences are MNHEY and SVGAGI. The V gene lost 0 bases and the J gene lost 0 bases, with 9 bases spanning the gap. The CDR3 here is CASSYSTRGSYNSPLHF. CDR3 bases: TGTGCCAGCAGTTACTCGACCAGGGGCTCCTATAATTCACCCCTCCACTTT.

This clonotype has more than one count but fewer than ten. The V and J genes are TRBV29-1 and TRBJ2-7, with 7 bases lining up with TRBD1. Germline V gene sequence: CDR1 SQVTM, CDR2 ANQGSEA. With V trimmed by 7 bases and J by 3 bases, 9 bases remained unmatched. The CDR3 contains 13 residues. The DNA of the CDR3 is TGCAGCGCCCGGACAGGAGCTCACTACGAGCAGTACTTC. This translates into CSARTGAHYEQYF.

The J gene is TRBJ1-2, the V gene TRBV7-2; weak D call: TRBD1 (5 bases). Trimming stripped 1 base from V and 2 bases from J, with 11 bases between. Germline V gene sequence: CDR1 SGHTA, CDR2 FQGNSA. The CDR3 is made up of 15 amino acids. DNA for the CDR3: TGTGCCAGCAGCTTAGTGTCCGACAGCAACTATGGCTACACCTTC. Translating it yields CASSLVSDSNYGYTF.

This clonotype was seen at least ten times. The chain uses TRBV10-3 and TRBJ2-7; 7 bases are shared with TRBD1. CDR3 size: 13 residues. V shed 11 bases, J shed 3 bases, and the junction held 10 bases outside the gene matches. The germline V gene encodes CDR1 ENHRY and CDR2 SYGVKD. The CDR3 DNA sequence: TGTGCCGCAAACCGGGACAGCGACTACGAGCAGTACTTC. Protein sequence: CAANRDSDYEQYF.

In its sample, this clonotype was seen a few times. The chain combines TRBV12-3 or TRBV12-4 with TRBJ2-2, with 8 bases identical to TRBD1. The CDR3 has 14 residues. J gave up 4 bases and V 6 bases, and 4 bases lay outside the gene matches. DNA of the CDR3: TGTGCCAGCAGAAAGACAGGGGTCACCGGGGAGCTGTTTTTT. Amino acid sequence: CASRKTGVTGELFF.

CDR3 sequence: CASSPTEKLFF. CDR3 DNA sequence: TGTGCCAGCAGCCCCACGGAAAAACTGTTTTTT. The chain is built from TRBV7-9 and TRBJ1-4; D uncertain. Trimming shortened V by 5 bases and J by 8 bases, and 6 bases separated the two germline ends. The CDR3 is 11 residues long. Germline V gene data show CDR1 as SEHNR and CDR2 as FQNEAQ (reference sequence).

This chain links TRBV24-1 with TRBJ1-5, with 7 bases that match TRBD1. From germline, CDR1 is KGHDR and CDR2 SFDVKD. Unmatched junction bases numbered 18, after V lost 8 bases and J lost 6 bases. The CDR3 covers 17 residues. The CDR3 region is CATTGTAHDRVGQPQHF. CDR3 sequence (DNA): TGTGCCACCACGGGGACTGCCCACGACAGGGTGGGTCAGCCCCAGCATTTT.

This clonotype was recorded many times. As DNA, the CDR3 is TGCAGTGTTAGGCAGGCGACAGATACGCAGTATTTT. Its protein is CSVRQATDTQYF. The chain recombines TRBV20-1 with TRBJ2-3; D is unclear. The CDR3 is made up of 12 amino acids. CDR1 and CDR2 from the germline V gene are DFQATT and SNEGSKA (reference sequence). Trimming cost V 7 bases and J 3 bases, with 11 bases left between them.

The V gene is TRBV30, the J gene TRBJ2-7; 12 bases are shared with TRBD1. The V and J ends lost 3 bases and 5 bases, in that order; junction bases with no gene match: 5. The CDR3 consists of 14 residues. Per the germline V gene, CDR1 is GTSNPN and CDR2 is SVGIG (reference sequence). Here the CDR3 DNA reads TGTGCCTGGAGGAACCGGGACAGGGGGCACGAGCAGTACTTC. Its translation is CAWRNRDRGHEQYF. The full variable domain, its missing parts supplied by reference TRBV30 and TRBJ2-7, is SQTIHQWPATLVQPVGSPLSLECTVEGTSNPNLYWYRQAAGRGLQLLFYSVGIGQISSEVPQNLSASRPQDRQFILSSKKLLLSDSGFYLCAWRNRDRGHEQYFGPGTRLTVT.

The chain uses TRBV29-1 and TRBJ2-7; D unclear. Germline V CDR1 and CDR2: SQVTM, ANQGSEA. CDR3 length: 13 amino acids. Trimming removed 4 bases from V and 2 bases from J, with 12 bases in between. The CDR3 protein is CSVVWQAAYEQYF. The CDR3 nucleotides are TGCAGCGTTGTTTGGCAGGCCGCCTACGAGCAGTACTTC.

In this sample, this clonotype turned up a few times. The chain recombines TRBV20-1 with TRBJ1-5; the D gene is possibly TRBD1 (6 bases). The CDR3 loop spans 13 amino acids. V was pared by 3 bases and J by 8 bases, with 14 bases between. Per germline, CDR1 DFQATT and CDR2 SNEGSKA (reference sequence). The CDR3 DNA follows: TGCAGTGCTAGCGTCAGGGGAAGAGAGCCCCAGCATTTT. Protein: CSASVRGREPQHF.

This clonotype appeared a few times. The chain joins TRBV27 to TRBJ2-2; D may be TRBD1 (5 bases). Trimming shortened V by 7 bases and J by 7 bases, and 19 bases separated the two germline ends. The CDR3 consists of 15 residues. Looked up from germline, CDR1 is MNHEY and CDR2 is SMNVEV (reference sequence). The CDR3 sequence: CASTPLVGRNGELFF. CDR3 DNA: TGTGCCAGCACTCCACTGGTGGGGCGGAACGGGGAGCTGTTTTTT.

This clonotype appeared a few times. This chain uses TRBV20-1 with TRBJ1-1, with 7 bases aligning to TRBD1. The V gene's germline CDR1 is DFQATT and CDR2 SNEGSKA (reference sequence). The CDR3 covers 14 residues. V lost 3 bases to trimming and J lost 11 bases; unmatched junction nucleotides: 15. CDR3: CSARGTERILSAFF. Here the CDR3 DNA reads TGCAGTGCTAGGGGGACAGAACGGATACTGAGCGCTTTCTTT.